These 23 T cell receptor beta chains were sequenced from one sample in a study of blood T cell repertoires in COVID-19. Measured with immunoSEQ multiplex PCR; TCRdb has only the in-frame clones, and not every one. The data hold 250,000 or so clones, with about 87% observed a single time. The material sequenced was PBMCs or T cells enriched from blood (not recorded which). The receptors come from a young woman who had been exposed to COVID-19.

This clone was seen once. The chain carries TRBV7-9 and TRBJ2-7, with TRBD2 identical over 7 bases. The junction had 14 bases not matched to a gene; V was cut back by 4 bases and J by 2 bases. Germline V gene data show CDR1 as SEHNR and CDR2 as FQNEAQ (reference sequence). CDR3 length: 17 amino acids. In nucleotides, the CDR3 is TGTGCCAGCAGCTCCGTCCTTAGGGGCGGGAGAGCCTACGAGCAGTACTTC. As protein: CASSSVLRGGRAYEQYF.

The rearrangement links TRBV5-6 to TRBJ1-6, with 11 positions matching TRBD1. Germline CDR1 reads SGHDT; CDR2 reads YYEEEE. The CDR3 is 16 residues long. V was clipped by 4 bases and J by 7 bases; unmatched bases: 7. CDR3 sequence reads: CASSTLDRGRNSPLHF. CDR3 DNA sequence: TGTGCCAGCAGCACCCTGGACAGGGGGCGAAATTCACCCCTCCACTTT. The variable domain in full, completed from reference TRBV5-6 and TRBJ1-6, reads DAGVTQSPTHLIKTRGQQVTLRCSPKSGHDTVSWYQQALGQGPQFIFQYYEEEERQRGNFPDRFSGHQFPNYSSELNVNALLLGDSALYLCASSTLDRGRNSPLHFGNGTRLTVT.

V is TRBV27 and J is TRBJ1-1, with a weak D call TRBD1 (5 bases). The germline V gene has CDR1 MNHEY and CDR2 SMNVEV (reference sequence). The length of the CDR3 is 15 residues. The germline V and J ends were trimmed by 2 bases and 0 bases, with 10 bases remaining between them. The CDR3 loop reads CASSLGAGLNTEAFF. The CDR3 nucleotides read TGTGCCAGCAGTTTAGGGGCAGGTTTGAACACTGAAGCTTTCTTT.

The genes are TRBV7-9 and TRBJ2-1; D perhaps matches TRBD2 (6 bases). V lost 5 bases and J 10 bases, leaving 18 bases between the germline ends. Germline V lookup: CDR1 SEHNR, CDR2 FQNEAQ (reference sequence). CDR3 length: 14 amino acids. CDR3 nucleotides: TGTGCCAGCAGCCCGGGAGCTACCGGAAACGAGCAGTTCTTC. This translates into CASSPGATGNEQFF.

The chain employs TRBV24-1 and TRBJ2-1; 7 positions match TRBD2. Losses at the gene ends were 4 bases for V and 13 bases for J; bases not matched to a gene: 18. The CDR3 is 16 amino acids. Germline V gives CDR1 KGHDR, CDR2 SFDVKD. The CDR3: CATSDRYTGTTTGQFF. The CDR3 bases are TGTGCCACCAGTGACCGATACACCGGGACTACGACTGGCCAGTTCTTC.

The J gene is TRBJ2-7, the V gene TRBV5-1; D uncertain. CDR1 and CDR2 (germline): SGHRS, YFSETQ. The CDR3 has 14 amino acids. V was pared by 0 bases and J by 2 bases, with 9 bases between. The CDR3 protein is CASSLDSRTYEQYF. The CDR3 coding sequence is TGCGCCAGCAGCTTGGACAGCCGAACCTACGAGCAGTACTTC.

V usage is TRBV18 and J usage is TRBJ2-2; 7 bases fit TRBD2. The CDR3 sequence is 13 residues long. Per germline, CDR1 KGHSH and CDR2 LQKENI. V was clipped by 8 bases and J by 6 bases; unmatched bases: 6. The CDR3 DNA reads TGTGCCAGCACGCGGGAGTATGCCGGGGAGCTGTTTTTT. Translation: CASTREYAGELFF.

CDR3 sequence: CASSYWDRISGNTIYF. The CDR3 coding sequence is TGTGCCAGCAGTTATTGGGACAGGATCTCTGGAAACACCATATATTTT. The genes are TRBV6-2 or TRBV6-3 and TRBJ1-3, with TRBD1 identical over 8 bases. This CDR3 is built from 16 residues. The V gene's germline CDR1 is MNHEY and CDR2 SVGEGT. The V gene end was trimmed by 3 bases and the J gene end by 0 bases; junction bases not matched to a gene: 4.

V gene TRBV28 combines with J gene TRBJ2-7; 8 nucleotides line up with TRBD1. The V segment lost 4 bases and the J segment 3 bases; nucleotides outside the gene matches: 8. From germline, CDR1 is MDHEN and CDR2 SYDVKM. The CDR3 covers 15 residues. This chain's CDR3 is CASSSRQGKLYEQYF. The DNA of the CDR3 is TGTGCCAGCAGTTCCCGACAGGGGAAACTCTACGAGCAGTACTTC.

The V and J genes are TRBV10-1 and TRBJ2-3; 7 positions match TRBD2. V shed 3 bases and J 5 bases; nucleotides not matched to a gene: 8. The germline gives CDR1 WNHNN, CDR2 SYGVQD (reference sequence). The CDR3 totals 15 residues. This CDR3 is CASSEREDGGDTQYF. The DNA for the CDR3 is TGCGCCAGCAGTGAACGGGAGGATGGCGGAGATACGCAGTATTTT.

This clone was counted only a few times. This CDR3 is CASSQVARGPYEQYF. CDR3 in DNA: TGCGCCAGCAGCCAAGTAGCCAGGGGACCCTACGAGCAGTACTTC. V usage is TRBV4-1 and J usage is TRBJ2-7; tentatively, D is TRBD1 (6 bases). The length of the CDR3 is 15 residues. From germline, CDR1 is MGHRA and CDR2 YSYEKL. V gave up 1 base and J gave up 2 bases, with 12 bases separating them.

V gene TRBV5-4 combines with J gene TRBJ1-2, with no clear D. Trimming stripped 0 bases from V and 4 bases from J, with 7 bases between. The CDR3 extends over 13 amino acids. The germline V gene has CDR1 SGHNT and CDR2 YYREEE (reference sequence). The chain's CDR3 is CASSLDSFYGYTF. The CDR3 DNA reads as TGTGCCAGCAGCTTGGACAGTTTCTATGGCTACACCTTC.

This clone has a handful of counts. In DNA form, the CDR3 reads TGCGCCAGCAGCACCCAGGGGGTCGGTGAAGCTTTCTTT. It translates to CASSTQGVGEAFF. This chain uses TRBV5-1 with TRBJ1-1; 7 bases are shared with TRBD1. V lost 4 bases to trimming and J lost 7 bases; unmatched junction nucleotides: 7. Germline loops: CDR1 SGHRS, CDR2 YFSETQ. This CDR3 has 13 residues.

V gene TRBV29-1 combines with J gene TRBJ2-1, with D possibly matching TRBD2 (5 bases). With 1 base removed from V and 12 bases from J, the gap between germline ends came to 13 bases. Looked up from germline, CDR1 is SQVTM and CDR2 is ANQGSEA. The CDR3 spans 12 residues. CDR3 DNA: TGCAGCGTTGAAGCAGGTCTAGCTAGGCAGTTCTTC. Residues: CSVEAGLARQFF.

This sequence joins TRBV5-1 and TRBJ1-2; D remains ambiguous. This CDR3 has 13 amino acids. Germline V gene data show CDR1 as SGHRS and CDR2 as YFSETQ. V was pared by 4 bases and J by 8 bases, with 15 bases between. Here the CDR3 DNA reads TGCGCCAGCAGCCCCCCGGACGGAGGGGGCTACACCTTC. Protein sequence: CASSPPDGGGYTF. Combining the CDR3 with reference TRBV5-1 and TRBJ1-2 gives the whole variable domain KAGVTQTPRYLIKTRGQQVTLSCSPISGHRSVSWYQQTPGQGLQFLFEYFSETQRNKGNFPGRFSGRQFSNSRSEMNVSTLELGDSALYLCASSPPDGGGYTFGSGTRLTVV.

The rearrangement links TRBV27 to TRBJ1-1, with D unresolved. Germline values: CDR1 MNHEY, CDR2 SMNVEV (reference sequence). The CDR3 totals 15 residues. V gave up 5 bases and J gave up 1 base, with 14 bases separating them. CDR3 nucleotides: TGTGCCAGCAGTACCCAATCGCGGGGGAACACTGAAGCTTTCTTT. The encoded protein is CASSTQSRGNTEAFF.

V is TRBV6-5 and J is TRBJ1-4; TRBD1 agrees at 8 bases. The CDR3 runs 14 residues. V was clipped by 6 bases and J by 7 bases; unmatched bases: 7. Germline V lookup: CDR1 MNHEY, CDR2 SVGAGI. The CDR3 DNA reads TGTGCCAGCAGCAGGGGGCCGGAGAGTGAAAAACTGTTTTTT. It is translated as CASSRGPESEKLFF.

For the CDR3, the DNA is TGTGCCATCAAGGACAGCGCGAACACTGAAGCTTTCTTT. Its translation: CAIKDSANTEAFF. J is TRBJ1-1 and V is TRBV10-3; a possible D gene is TRBD1 (6 bases). V was clipped by 7 bases and J by 1 base, with 10 bases between them. The CDR3 loop spans 13 amino acids. The V gene's germline CDR1 is ENHRY and CDR2 SYGVKD.

The gene calls are TRBV10-3 and TRBJ1-5, with D possibly TRBD1 on 5 matching bases. The germline V and J ends were trimmed by 3 bases and 7 bases, with 19 bases remaining between them. Germline CDR1 reads ENHRY; CDR2 reads SYGVKD. This CDR3 contains 16 residues. CDR3 sequence reads: CAISDPTLAGEQPQHF. The CDR3, as DNA: TGTGCCATCAGTGACCCCACGTTAGCGGGGGAACAGCCCCAGCATTTT.

The J gene is TRBJ2-6, the V gene TRBV27, with 10 bases that match TRBD1. The CDR3 is made up of 15 amino acids. Germline loops: CDR1 MNHEY, CDR2 SMNVEV (reference sequence). V trimming: 2 bases; J trimming: 7 bases; junction bases outside the gene matches: 2. In DNA form, the CDR3 reads TGTGCCAGCAGTTTAAGGACAGGGGGAGCCAACGTCCTGACTTTC. This encodes CASSLRTGGANVLTF.

This clone was counted only a few times. CDR3 DNA: TGTGCCAGCGGCGTACCGGGACTAGCGGGAGACCCCTACGAGCAGTACTTC. Translating gives CASGVPGLAGDPYEQYF. The V call is TRBV21-1, the J call TRBJ2-7; TRBD2, the D gene given by the table, was not confirmed from the DNA. TRBV21-1 counts as a pseudogene. The CDR3 is 17 amino acids.

V usage is TRBV15 and J usage is TRBJ2-7; D possibly corresponds to TRBD1 (6 bases). V lost 5 bases, J lost 2 bases, and 10 bases lay in between. The germline V gene encodes CDR1 LNHNV and CDR2 YYDKDF (reference sequence). This CDR3 has 13 residues. CDR3 residues: CATSRQVPYEQYF. In DNA, the CDR3 is TGTGCCACCAGCCGACAGGTCCCCTACGAGCAGTACTTC.

The V call is TRBV2, the J call TRBJ2-4; D might be TRBD2 (5 bases). CDR1 and CDR2 from the germline V gene are SNHLY and FYNNEI. V was clipped by 7 bases and J by 7 bases, with 14 bases between them. The CDR3 spans 13 residues. The CDR3: CASMSPTNNIQYF. CDR3 sequence (DNA): TGTGCCAGCATGTCCCCGACTAATAACATTCAGTACTTC.